The subject of this entry is one T cell receptor beta chain. Germline V gene data show CDR1 as LNHDA and CDR2 as SQIVND (reference sequence). This CDR3 comprises 14 residues. V was shortened by 7 bases and J by 3 bases, with 13 bases between the two germline ends. This sample is part of a study of OX40 agonist ivuxolimab in advanced cancers. Using immunoSEQ multiplex PCR, the repertoire was profiled, and TCRdb retains in-frame clones only, with some absent. Of tens of thousands of clones listed, about nine tenths are singletons. The sequencing used CD4+ or CD8+ T cells sorted from blood, collected in a trial of the OX40 agonist ivuxolimab. This TCR derives from an adult with an advanced solid tumor such as melanoma, head and neck, liver or kidney cancer. This chain connects TRBV19 to TRBJ1-5; no clear D gene. This CDR3 is CASIHTGSNQPQHF. In DNA, the CDR3 is TGTGCCAGTATCCACACCGGGTCCAATCAGCCCCAGCATTTT.